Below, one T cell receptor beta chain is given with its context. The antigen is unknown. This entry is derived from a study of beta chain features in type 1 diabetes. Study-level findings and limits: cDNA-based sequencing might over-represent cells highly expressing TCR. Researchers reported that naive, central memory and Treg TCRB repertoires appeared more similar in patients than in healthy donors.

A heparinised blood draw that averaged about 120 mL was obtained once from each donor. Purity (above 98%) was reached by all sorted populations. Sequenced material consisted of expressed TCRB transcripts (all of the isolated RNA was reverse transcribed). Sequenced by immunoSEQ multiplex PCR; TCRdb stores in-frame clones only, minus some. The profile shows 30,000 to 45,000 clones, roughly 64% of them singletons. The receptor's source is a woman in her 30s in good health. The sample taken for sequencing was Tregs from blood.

DNA of the CDR3: TGTGCCTGGAGCCGCCGGGGTATTAGCGAGCAGTACTTC. Translation: CAWSRRGISEQYF. The J gene is TRBJ2-7, the V gene TRBV30, with TRBD2 as a possible D gene (5 bases). This CDR3 region has 13 residues. Trimming removed 3 bases at V and 6 bases at J, with 15 bases between. Germline CDR1 GTSNPN, CDR2 SVGIG (reference sequence).